These T cell receptor beta chains were read from a single sample in a study of T cells after posttransplantation cyclophosphamide. Repertoires were generated with immunoSEQ multiplex PCR, while TCRdb's copy carries only in-frame clones and drops some. The sample shows 15,000 to 20,000 clones, about 93% of them seen only once. Material: naive CD4+ T cells sorted from blood. These receptors were collected from a woman in her 50s in good health and a related stem cell transplant donor. Each CDR3 is given with its conserved first and last residue. A D gene is named only where the DNA matches it firmly. Clone size is stated in some rows and not others, as once, few, many or a class when expanded.

>15|TRBV5-1|TRBJ2-3|TRBD2|NA
TGCGCCAGCAGCTTGGAGGGGCGGGAGTCAGATACGCAGTATTTT
CASSLEGRESDTQYF
>16|TRBV10-3|TRBJ2-3|TRBD2|NA
TGTGCCACCTCCACCGGGACTAGCAGCGGCACAGATACGCAGTATTTT
CATSTGTSSGTDTQYF
>14|TRBV9|TRBJ2-2|NA|once
TGTGCCAGCAGTTCAGGGGTTTTCACCGGGGAGCTGTTTTTT
CASSSGVFTGELFF
>13|TRBV7-8|TRBJ1-1|NA|NA
TGTGCCAGCACCGAGGGGAGGACCACTGAAGCTTTCTTT
CASTEGRTTEAFF
>16|TRBV5-4|TRBJ1-2|TRBD1|few
TGTGCCAGCAGCTTGGCCGGGACAGGGGGAAACTATGGCTACACCTTC
CASSLAGTGGNYGYTF
>15|TRBV19|TRBJ1-2|NA|NA
TGTGCCAGTAGTTCTATCGGCGGACAGCTATATGGCTACACCTTC
CASSSIGGQLYGYTF
>12|TRBV2|TRBJ2-1|NA|NA
TGTGCCAGCAGTGACGACTTTGATGAGCAGTTCTTC
CASSDDFDEQFF
>13|TRBV6-5|TRBJ2-3|TRBD1|NA
TGTGCCACTTCGACAGGGATCGCAGATACGCAGTATTTT
CATSTGIADTQYF
>15|TRBV30|TRBJ2-7|TRBD2|NA
TGTGCCTGGAGTGCAACAGGACTAGCGGTCTACGAGCAGTACTTC
CAWSATGLAVYEQYF
>14|TRBV6-5|TRBJ2-7|NA|NA
TGTGCCAGCAGTTACGCCGGCAGGGGTTACGAGCAGTACTTC
CASSYAGRGYEQYF
>15|TRBV9|TRBJ2-7|TRBD1|NA
TGTGCCAGCAGCGTAGGGGACAGGGGCCTTTGGGAGCAGTACTTC
CASSVGDRGLWEQYF
>13|TRBV2|TRBJ1-2|TRBD1|few
TGTGCCAGCAGTGTAGAGACAGGGGCTGGCTACACCTTC
CASSVETGAGYTF
>15|TRBV6-1|TRBJ2-2|TRBD1|few
TGTGCCAGCAGTGGGGACAGGGTTCACACCGGGGAGCTGTTTTTT
CASSGDRVHTGELFF
>14|TRBV19|TRBJ2-3|TRBD2|NA
TGTGCCAGTAGTAGGGGGGACTACACAGATACGCAGTATTTT
CASSRGDYTDTQYF
>13|TRBV6-6|TRBJ1-2|NA|NA
TGTGCCAGCCGAGACTCCACAGGTGGTGGCTACACCTTC
CASRDSTGGGYTF
>13|TRBV30|TRBJ1-1|NA|NA
TGTGCCTGGAGTGTCGGAGACGACACTGAAGCTTTCTTT
CAWSVGDDTEAFF
>16|TRBV5-1|TRBJ1-4|NA|NA
TGCGCCAGCAGCTTGGGGCAGGGTGGAACTAATGAAAAACTGTTTTTT
CASSLGQGGTNEKLFF
>17|TRBV18|TRBJ1-1|TRBD1|NA
TGTGCCAGCTCACCCTACGGACAGGGGGGCATGAACACTGAAGCTTTCTTT
CASSPYGQGGMNTEAFF
>14|TRBV11-2|TRBJ2-7|NA|NA
TGTGCCAGCAGCTCAATGACGGCTATCGGGGAGCAGTACTTC
CASSSMTAIGEQYF
>15|TRBV5-4|TRBJ1-4|NA|NA
TGTGCCAGCAGCGTAGATACAGGGCTTAATGAAAAACTGTTTTTT
CASSVDTGLNEKLFF
>17|TRBV5-1|TRBJ2-2|TRBD1|NA
TGCGCCAGCAGCCGCCGGGACAGCGGTGGAGACACCGGGGAGCTGTTTTTT
CASSRRDSGGDTGELFF
>14|TRBV18|TRBJ2-3|NA|NA
TGTGCCAGCTCACCGGCAGGCCCCACAGATACGCAGTATTTT
CASSPAGPTDTQYF
>15|TRBV25-1|TRBJ1-5|NA|NA
TGTGCCAGCAGTGAAGGTGGTCAGGGTTATCAGCCCCAGCATTTT
CASSEGGQGYQPQHF
>12|TRBV28|TRBJ2-7|NA|NA
TGTGCCAGCAGACCTGGGGGGAACGAGCAGTACTTC
CASRPGGNEQYF
>14|TRBV10-3|TRBJ1-3|NA|NA
TGTGCCATCAGGAATCCACAGGGAGGAAACACCATATATTTT
CAIRNPQGGNTIYF
>15|TRBV6-5|TRBJ2-1|TRBD2|NA
TGTGCCAGCAGTTCCGGGACTAGCAGGTACAATGAGCAGTTCTTC
CASSSGTSRYNEQFF
>16|TRBV9|TRBJ2-1|TRBD1|NA
TGTGCCAGCAGCGAGACCCCGGGACAGGGTTGGTATGAGCAGTTCTTC
CASSETPGQGWYEQFF